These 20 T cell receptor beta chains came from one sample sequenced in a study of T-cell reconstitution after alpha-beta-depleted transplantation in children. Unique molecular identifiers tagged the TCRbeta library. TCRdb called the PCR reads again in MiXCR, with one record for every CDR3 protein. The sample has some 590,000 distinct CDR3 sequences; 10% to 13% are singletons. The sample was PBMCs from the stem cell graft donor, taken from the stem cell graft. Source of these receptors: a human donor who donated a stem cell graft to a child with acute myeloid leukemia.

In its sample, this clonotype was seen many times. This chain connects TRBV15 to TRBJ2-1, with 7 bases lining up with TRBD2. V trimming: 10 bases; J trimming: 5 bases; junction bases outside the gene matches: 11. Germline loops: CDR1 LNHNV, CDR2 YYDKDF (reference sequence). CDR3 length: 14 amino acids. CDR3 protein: CAIARLAANNEQFF. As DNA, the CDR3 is TGTGCCATTGCACGTCTAGCGGCTAACAATGAGCAGTTCTTC.

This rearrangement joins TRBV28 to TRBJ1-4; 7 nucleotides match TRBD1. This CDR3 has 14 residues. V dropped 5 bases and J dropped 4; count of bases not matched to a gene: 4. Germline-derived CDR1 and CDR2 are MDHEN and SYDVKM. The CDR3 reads CASSRGQGNEKLFF. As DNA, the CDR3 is TGTGCCAGCAGTAGGGGGCAGGGTAATGAAAAACTGTTTTTT.

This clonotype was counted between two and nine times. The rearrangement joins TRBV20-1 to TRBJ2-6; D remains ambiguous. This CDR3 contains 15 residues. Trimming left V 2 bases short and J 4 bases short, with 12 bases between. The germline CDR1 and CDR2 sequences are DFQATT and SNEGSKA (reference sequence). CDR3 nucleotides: TGCAGTGCTAGATCGGGCCTTCAAGGGGCCAACGTCCTGACTTTC. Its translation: CSARSGLQGANVLTF.

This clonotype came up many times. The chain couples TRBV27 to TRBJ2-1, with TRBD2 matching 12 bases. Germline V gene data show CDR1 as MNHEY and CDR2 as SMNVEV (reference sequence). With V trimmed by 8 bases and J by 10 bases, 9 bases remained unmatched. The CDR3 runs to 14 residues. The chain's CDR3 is CASLGLAGHGEQFF. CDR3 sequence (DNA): TGTGCCAGCCTTGGACTAGCGGGGCACGGGGAGCAGTTCTTC.

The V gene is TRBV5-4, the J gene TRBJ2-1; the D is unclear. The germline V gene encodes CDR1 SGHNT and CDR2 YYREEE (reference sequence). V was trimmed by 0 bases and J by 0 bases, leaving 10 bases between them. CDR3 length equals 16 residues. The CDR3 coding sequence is TGTGCCAGCAGCTTGGGCCCGATCGGCTCCTACAATGAGCAGTTCTTC. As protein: CASSLGPIGSYNEQFF. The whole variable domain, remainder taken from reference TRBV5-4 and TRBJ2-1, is ETGVTQSPTHLIKTRGQQVTLRCSSQSGHNTVSWYQQALGQGPQFIFQYYREEENGRGNFPPRFSGLQFPNYSSELNVNALELDDSALYLCASSLGPIGSYNEQFFGPGTRLTVL.

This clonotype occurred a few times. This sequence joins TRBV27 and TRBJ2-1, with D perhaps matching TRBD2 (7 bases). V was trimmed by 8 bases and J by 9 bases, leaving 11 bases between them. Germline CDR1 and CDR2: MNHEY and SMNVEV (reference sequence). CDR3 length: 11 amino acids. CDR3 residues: CASGGAGEQFF. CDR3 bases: TGTGCCAGCGGGGGGGCGGGTGAGCAGTTCTTC.

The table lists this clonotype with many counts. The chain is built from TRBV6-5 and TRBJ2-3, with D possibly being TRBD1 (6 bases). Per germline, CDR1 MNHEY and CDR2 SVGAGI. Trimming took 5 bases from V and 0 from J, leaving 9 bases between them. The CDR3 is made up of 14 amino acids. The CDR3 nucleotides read TGTGCCAGCAGTCGGGACATAAGCACAGATACGCAGTATTTT. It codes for CASSRDISTDTQYF.

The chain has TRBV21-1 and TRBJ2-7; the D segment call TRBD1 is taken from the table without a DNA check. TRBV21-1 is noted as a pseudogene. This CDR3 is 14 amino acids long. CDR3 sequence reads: CASSNSTGEVEQYF. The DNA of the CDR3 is TGTGCCAGCAGCAATAGTACAGGCGAGGTCGAGCAGTACTTC.

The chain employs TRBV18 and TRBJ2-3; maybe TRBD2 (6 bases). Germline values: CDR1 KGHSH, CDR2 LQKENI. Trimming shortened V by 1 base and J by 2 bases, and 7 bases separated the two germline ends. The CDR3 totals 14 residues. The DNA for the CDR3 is TGTGCCAGCTCACCACTGGGACTCACAGATACGCAGTATTTT. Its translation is CASSPLGLTDTQYF.

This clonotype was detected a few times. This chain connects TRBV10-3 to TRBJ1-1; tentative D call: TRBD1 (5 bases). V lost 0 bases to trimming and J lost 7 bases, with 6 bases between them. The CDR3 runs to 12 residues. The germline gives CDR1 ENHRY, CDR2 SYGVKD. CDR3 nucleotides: TGTGCCATCAGTGAGTCGGGGCTTGAAGCTTTCTTT. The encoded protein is CAISESGLEAFF.

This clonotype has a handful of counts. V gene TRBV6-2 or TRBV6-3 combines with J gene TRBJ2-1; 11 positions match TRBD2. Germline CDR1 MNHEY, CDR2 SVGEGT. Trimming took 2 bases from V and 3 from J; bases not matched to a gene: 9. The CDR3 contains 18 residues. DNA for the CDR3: TGTGCCAGCAGTTACCCATCCTCCGGGACTAGCGGCTACAATGAGCAGTTCTTC. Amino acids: CASSYPSSGTSGYNEQFF.

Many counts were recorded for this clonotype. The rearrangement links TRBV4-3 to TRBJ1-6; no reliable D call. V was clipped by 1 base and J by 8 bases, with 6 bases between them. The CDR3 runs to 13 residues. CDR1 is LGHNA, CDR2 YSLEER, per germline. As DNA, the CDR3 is TGCGCCAGCAGCCAAGTTCCAGATTCACCCCTCCACTTT. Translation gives CASSQVPDSPLHF.

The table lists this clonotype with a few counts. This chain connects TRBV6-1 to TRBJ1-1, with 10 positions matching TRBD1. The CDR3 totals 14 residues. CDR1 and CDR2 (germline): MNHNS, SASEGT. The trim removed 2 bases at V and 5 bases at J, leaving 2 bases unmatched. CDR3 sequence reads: CASSETDRGTEAFF. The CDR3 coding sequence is TGTGCCAGCAGTGAAACGGACAGGGGGACTGAAGCTTTCTTT.

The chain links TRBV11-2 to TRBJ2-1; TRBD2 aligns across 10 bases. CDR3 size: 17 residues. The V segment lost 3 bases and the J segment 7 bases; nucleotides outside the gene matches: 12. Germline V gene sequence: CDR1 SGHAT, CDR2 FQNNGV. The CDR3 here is CASSFGLAAGPGNEQFF. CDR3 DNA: TGTGCCAGCAGCTTCGGACTAGCGGCAGGGCCCGGGAATGAGCAGTTCTTC. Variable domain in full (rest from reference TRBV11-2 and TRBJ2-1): EAGVAQSPRYKIIEKRQSVAFWCNPISGHATLYWYQQILGQGPKLLIQFQNNGVVDDSQLPKDRFSAERLKGVDSTLKIQPAKLEDSAVYLCASSFGLAAGPGNEQFFGPGTRLTVL.

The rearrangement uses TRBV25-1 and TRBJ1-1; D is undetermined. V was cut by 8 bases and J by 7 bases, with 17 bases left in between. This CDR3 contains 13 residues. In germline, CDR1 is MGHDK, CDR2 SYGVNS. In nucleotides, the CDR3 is TGTGCCAGCGGAAGGGAGAAATCAGGTGAAGCTTTCTTT. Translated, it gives CASGREKSGEAFF.

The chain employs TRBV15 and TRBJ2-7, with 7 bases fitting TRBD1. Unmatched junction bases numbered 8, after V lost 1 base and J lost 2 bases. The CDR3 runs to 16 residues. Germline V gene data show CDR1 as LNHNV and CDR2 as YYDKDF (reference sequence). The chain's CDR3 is CATSRGDRDPPYEQYF. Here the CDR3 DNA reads TGTGCCACCAGCAGAGGAGACAGGGACCCTCCCTACGAGCAGTACTTC.

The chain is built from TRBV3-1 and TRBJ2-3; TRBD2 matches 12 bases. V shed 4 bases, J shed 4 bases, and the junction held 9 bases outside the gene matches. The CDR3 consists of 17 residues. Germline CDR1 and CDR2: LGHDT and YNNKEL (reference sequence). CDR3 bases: TGTGCCAGCAGCCTTCTCTTGACTAGCGGGAGAGCAGATACGCAGTATTTT. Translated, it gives CASSLLLTSGRADTQYF.

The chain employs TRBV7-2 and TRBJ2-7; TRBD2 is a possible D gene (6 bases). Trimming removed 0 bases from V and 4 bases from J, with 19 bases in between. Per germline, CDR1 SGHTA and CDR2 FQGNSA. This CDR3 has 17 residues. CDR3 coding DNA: TGTGCCAGCAGCTTAGCAGCTGGGGCGACGGCGGGATACGAGCAGTACTTC. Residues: CASSLAAGATAGYEQYF.

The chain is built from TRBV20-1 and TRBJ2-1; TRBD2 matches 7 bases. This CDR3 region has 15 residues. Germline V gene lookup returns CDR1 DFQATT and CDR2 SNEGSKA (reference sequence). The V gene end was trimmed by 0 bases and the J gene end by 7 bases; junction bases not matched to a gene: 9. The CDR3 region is CSARDTGLVRNEQFF. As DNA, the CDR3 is TGCAGTGCTAGAGACACAGGACTAGTGAGGAATGAGCAGTTCTTC.

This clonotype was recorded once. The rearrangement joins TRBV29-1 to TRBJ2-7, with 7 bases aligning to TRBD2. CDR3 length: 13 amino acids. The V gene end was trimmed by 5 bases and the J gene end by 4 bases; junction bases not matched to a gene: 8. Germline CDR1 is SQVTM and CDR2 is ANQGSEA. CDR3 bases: TGCAGCGTTCGCGGGACTATCCTATACGAGCAGTACTTC. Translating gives CSVRGTILYEQYF.